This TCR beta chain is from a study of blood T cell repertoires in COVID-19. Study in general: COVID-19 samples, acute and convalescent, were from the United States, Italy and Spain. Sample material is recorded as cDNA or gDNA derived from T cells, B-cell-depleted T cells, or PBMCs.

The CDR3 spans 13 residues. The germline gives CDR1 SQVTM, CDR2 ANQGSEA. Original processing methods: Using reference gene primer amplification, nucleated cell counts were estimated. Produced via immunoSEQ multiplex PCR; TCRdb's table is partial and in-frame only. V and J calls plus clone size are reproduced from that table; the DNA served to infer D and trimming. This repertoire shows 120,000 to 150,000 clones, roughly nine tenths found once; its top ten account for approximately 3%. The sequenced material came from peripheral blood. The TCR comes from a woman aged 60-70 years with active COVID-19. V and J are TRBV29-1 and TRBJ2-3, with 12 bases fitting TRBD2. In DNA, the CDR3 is TGCAACCTACTAGCGGGAGGTGCAGATACGCAGTATTTT. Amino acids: CNLLAGGADTQYF.